This T cell receptor (beta chain) emerged from a study of response to subunit inactivated influenza vaccine. Germline values: CDR1 DFQATT, CDR2 SNEGSKA (reference sequence). The CDR3 loop spans 14 amino acids. After removal of 6 bases from V and 0 bases from J, the junction contained 2 bases not matched to a gene. TCRdb used MiXCR to reprocess the RT-PCR reads, holding one entry per CDR3 protein. The sample contains approximately 570,000 distinct CDR3 sequences, about 7.6% of which appear only once. Specimen: PBMCs from blood, collected about 23 months after vaccination. This sequence originates from a man between 50 and 70 years old who received an inactivated influenza vaccine. The rearrangement links TRBV20-1 to TRBJ2-2; 9 bases map to TRBD2. CDR3 amino acids: CSAPSGTNTGELFF. The DNA of the CDR3 is TGCAGTGCCCCTAGCGGGACGAACACCGGGGAGCTGTTTTTT.